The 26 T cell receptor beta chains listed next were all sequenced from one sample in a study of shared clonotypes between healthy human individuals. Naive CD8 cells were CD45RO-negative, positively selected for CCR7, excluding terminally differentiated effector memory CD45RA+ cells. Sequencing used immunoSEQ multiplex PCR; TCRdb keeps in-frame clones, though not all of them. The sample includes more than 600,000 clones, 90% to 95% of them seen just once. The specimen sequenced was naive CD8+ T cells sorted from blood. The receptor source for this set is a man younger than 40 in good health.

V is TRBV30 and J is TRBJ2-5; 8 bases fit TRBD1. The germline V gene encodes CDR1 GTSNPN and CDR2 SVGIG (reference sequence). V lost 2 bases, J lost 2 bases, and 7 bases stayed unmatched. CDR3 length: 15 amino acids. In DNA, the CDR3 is TGTGCCTGGAGTTACCCTGACAGGGGACAAGAGACCCAGTACTTC. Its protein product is CAWSYPDRGQETQYF. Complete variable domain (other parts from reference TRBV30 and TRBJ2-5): SQTIHQWPATLVQPVGSPLSLECTVEGTSNPNLYWYRQAAGRGLQLLFYSVGIGQISSEVPQNLSASRPQDRQFILSSKKLLLSDSGFYLCAWSYPDRGQETQYFGPGTRLLVL.

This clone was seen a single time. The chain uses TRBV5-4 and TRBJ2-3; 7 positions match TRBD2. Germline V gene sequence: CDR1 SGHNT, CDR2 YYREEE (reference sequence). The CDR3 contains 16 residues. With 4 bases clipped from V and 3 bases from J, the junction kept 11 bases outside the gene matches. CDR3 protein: CASSIGLAEVTDTQYF. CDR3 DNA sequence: TGTGCCAGCAGCATTGGGCTAGCGGAAGTGACAGATACGCAGTATTTT.

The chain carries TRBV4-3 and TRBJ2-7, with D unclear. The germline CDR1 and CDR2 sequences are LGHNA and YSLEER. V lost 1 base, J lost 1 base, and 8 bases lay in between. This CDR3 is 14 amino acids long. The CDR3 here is CASSQVLKSYEQYF. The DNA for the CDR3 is TGCGCCAGCAGCCAAGTCTTGAAGTCCTACGAGCAGTACTTC.

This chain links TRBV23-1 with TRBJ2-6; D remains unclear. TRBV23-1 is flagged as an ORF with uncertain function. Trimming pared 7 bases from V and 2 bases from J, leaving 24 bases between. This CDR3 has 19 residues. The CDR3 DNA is TGCGCCAGCACCAATCGGAAACCTACCTTTTCCCCTGGGGCCAACGTCCTGACTTTC. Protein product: CASTNRKPTFSPGANVLTF.

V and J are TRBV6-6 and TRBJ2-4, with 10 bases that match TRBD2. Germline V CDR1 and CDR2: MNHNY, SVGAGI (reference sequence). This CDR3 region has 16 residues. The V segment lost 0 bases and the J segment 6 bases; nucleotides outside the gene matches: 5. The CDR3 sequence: CASSYSMEREGNIQYF. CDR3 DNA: TGTGCCAGCAGTTACTCGATGGAGCGGGAGGGAAACATTCAGTACTTC.

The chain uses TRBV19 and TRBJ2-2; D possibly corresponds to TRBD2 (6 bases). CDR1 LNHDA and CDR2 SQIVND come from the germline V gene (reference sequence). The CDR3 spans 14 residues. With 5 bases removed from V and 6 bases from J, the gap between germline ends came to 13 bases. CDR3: CASSSRLVSGELFF. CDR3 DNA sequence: TGTGCCAGTAGTTCCCGACTAGTCTCCGGGGAGCTGTTTTTT.

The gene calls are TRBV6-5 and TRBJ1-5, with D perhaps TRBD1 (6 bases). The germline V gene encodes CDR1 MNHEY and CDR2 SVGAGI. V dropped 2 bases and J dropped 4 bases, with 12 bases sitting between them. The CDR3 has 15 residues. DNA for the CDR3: TGTGCCAGCAGTTACCGACAGGACTCGAATCAGCCCCAGCATTTT. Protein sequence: CASSYRQDSNQPQHF.

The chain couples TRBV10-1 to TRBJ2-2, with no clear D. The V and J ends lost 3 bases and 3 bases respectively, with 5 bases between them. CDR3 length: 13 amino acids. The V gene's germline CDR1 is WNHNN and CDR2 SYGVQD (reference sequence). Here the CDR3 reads CASSDVDTGELFF. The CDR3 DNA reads TGCGCCAGCAGTGATGTAGACACCGGGGAGCTGTTTTTT.

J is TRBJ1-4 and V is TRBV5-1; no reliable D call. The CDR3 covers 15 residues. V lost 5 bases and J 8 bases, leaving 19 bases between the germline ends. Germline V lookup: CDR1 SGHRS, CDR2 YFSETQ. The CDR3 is CASSPAGGQAEKLFF. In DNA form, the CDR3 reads TGCGCCAGCAGTCCCGCGGGAGGTCAGGCGGAAAAACTGTTTTTT.

The CDR3 nucleotides are TGTGCCAGCAGCGGACTTGGGGTCTACACCATATATTTT. Translation gives CASSGLGVYTIYF. J is TRBJ1-3 and V is TRBV9; no reliable D call. Trimming pared 3 bases from V and 8 bases from J, leaving 12 bases between. The CDR3 loop spans 13 amino acids. Germline values: CDR1 SGDLS, CDR2 YYNGEE.

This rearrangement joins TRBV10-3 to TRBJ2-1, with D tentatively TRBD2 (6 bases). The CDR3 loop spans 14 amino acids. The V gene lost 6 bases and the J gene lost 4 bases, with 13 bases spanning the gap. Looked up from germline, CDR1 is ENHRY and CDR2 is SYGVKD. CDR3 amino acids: CAIRTGLLYNEQFF. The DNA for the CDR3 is TGTGCCATCAGAACTGGACTACTGTACAATGAGCAGTTCTTC.

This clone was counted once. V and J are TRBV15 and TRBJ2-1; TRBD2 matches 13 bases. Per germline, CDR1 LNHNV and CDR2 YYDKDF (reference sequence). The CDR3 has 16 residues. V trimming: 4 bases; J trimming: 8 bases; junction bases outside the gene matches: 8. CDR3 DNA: TGTGCCACCAGCACTACGAGGACTAGCGGGAGCGATGAGCAGTTCTTC. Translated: CATSTTRTSGSDEQFF.

Here the CDR3 reads CASREWTGGGNEQFF. The CDR3 DNA follows: TGTGCCAGCAGGGAGTGGACAGGGGGGGGCAATGAGCAGTTCTTC. The V gene is TRBV2, the J gene TRBJ2-1; 10 positions match TRBD1. The CDR3 has 15 amino acids. Germline assignment: CDR1 SNHLY and CDR2 FYNNEI. Trimming at V came to 6 bases and at J to 6 bases, leaving 8 bases not matched to a gene.

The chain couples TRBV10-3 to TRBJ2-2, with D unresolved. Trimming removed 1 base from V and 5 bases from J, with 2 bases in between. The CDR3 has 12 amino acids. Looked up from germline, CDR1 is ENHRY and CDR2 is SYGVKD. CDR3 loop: CAISEFTGELFF. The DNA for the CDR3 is TGTGCCATCAGTGAGTTTACCGGGGAGCTGTTTTTT.

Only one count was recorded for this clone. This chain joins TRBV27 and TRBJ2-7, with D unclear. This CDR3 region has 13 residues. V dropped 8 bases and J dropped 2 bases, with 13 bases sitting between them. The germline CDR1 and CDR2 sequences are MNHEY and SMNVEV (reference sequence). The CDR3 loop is CASALTDTYEQYF. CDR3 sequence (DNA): TGTGCCAGCGCCCTTACAGACACCTACGAGCAGTACTTC.

The CDR3 loop reads CASSEAASGPGRCYEQYF. The CDR3 nucleotides read TGTGCCAGCAGTGAAGCGGCTAGCGGGCCGGGGAGGTGTTACGAGCAGTACTTC. V is TRBV6-1 and J is TRBJ2-7; 8 bases are shared with TRBD2. CDR3 size: 18 residues. CDR1 MNHNS and CDR2 SASEGT come from the germline V gene. Trimming cost V 0 bases and J 4 bases; bases outside gene matches: 14.

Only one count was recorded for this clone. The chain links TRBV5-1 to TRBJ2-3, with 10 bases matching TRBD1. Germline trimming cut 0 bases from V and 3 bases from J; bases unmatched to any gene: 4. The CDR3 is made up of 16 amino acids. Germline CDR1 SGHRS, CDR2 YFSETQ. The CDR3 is CASSLVDRGLTDTQYF. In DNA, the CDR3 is TGCGCCAGCAGCTTGGTCGACAGGGGGCTGACAGATACGCAGTATTTT.

The CDR3 nucleotides read TGTGCCAGCAAGGGGAACCCACAGGGGGCCAGCTATGGCTACACCTTC. It translates to CASKGNPQGASYGYTF. The chain has TRBV2 and TRBJ1-2; 9 nucleotides align to TRBD1. The CDR3 consists of 16 residues. CDR1 and CDR2 from the germline V gene are SNHLY and FYNNEI. V shed 7 bases, J shed 4 bases, and the junction held 13 bases outside the gene matches.

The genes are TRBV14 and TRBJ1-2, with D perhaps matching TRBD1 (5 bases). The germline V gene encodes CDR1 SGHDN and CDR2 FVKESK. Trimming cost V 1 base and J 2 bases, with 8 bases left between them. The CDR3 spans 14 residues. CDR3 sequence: CASSQGGVNYGYTF. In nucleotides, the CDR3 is TGTGCCAGCAGCCAAGGGGGGGTGAACTATGGCTACACCTTC.

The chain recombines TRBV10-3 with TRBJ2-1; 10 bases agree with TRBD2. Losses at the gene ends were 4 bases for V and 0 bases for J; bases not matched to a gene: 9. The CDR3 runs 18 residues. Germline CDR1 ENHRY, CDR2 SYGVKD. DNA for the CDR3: TGTGCCATCAGTGTGGCTAGCGGGAGCCAGAGCTCCTACAATGAGCAGTTCTTC. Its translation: CAISVASGSQSSYNEQFF.

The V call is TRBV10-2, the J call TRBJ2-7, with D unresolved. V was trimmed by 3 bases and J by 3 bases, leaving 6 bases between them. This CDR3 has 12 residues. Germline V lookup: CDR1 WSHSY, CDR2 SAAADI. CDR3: CASSDTGYEQYF. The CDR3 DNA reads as TGCGCCAGCAGTGATACGGGCTACGAGCAGTACTTC.

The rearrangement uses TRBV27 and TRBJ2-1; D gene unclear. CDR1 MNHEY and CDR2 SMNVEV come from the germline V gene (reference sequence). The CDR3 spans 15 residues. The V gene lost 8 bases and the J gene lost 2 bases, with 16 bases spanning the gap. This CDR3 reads CASGPIAYAYNEQFF. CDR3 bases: TGTGCCAGCGGGCCGATAGCTTATGCCTACAATGAGCAGTTCTTC.

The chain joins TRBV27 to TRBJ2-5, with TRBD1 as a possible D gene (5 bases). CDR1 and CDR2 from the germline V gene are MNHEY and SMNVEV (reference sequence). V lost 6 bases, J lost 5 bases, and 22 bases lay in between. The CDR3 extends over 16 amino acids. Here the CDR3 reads CASSSRVGPHSETQYF. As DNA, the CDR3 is TGTGCCAGCAGCTCAAGGGTGGGGCCCCACAGCGAGACCCAGTACTTC.

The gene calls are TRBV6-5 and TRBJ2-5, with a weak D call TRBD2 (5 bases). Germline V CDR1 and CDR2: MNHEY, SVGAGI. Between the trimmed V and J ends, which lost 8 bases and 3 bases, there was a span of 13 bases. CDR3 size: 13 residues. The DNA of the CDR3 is TGTGCCAGCCCTCCTGGGAGTAAAGAGACCCAGTACTTC. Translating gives CASPPGSKETQYF.

CDR3 amino acids: CARRGSGANVLTF. The CDR3 nucleotides are TGTGCCAGGAGGGGATCTGGGGCCAACGTCCTGACTTTC. V gene TRBV2 combines with J gene TRBJ2-6; D might be TRBD1 or TRBD2, each matching 5 bases. Germline CDR1 reads SNHLY; CDR2 reads FYNNEI. Trimming removed 9 bases from V and 1 base from J, with 7 bases in between. This CDR3 is 13 amino acids long.

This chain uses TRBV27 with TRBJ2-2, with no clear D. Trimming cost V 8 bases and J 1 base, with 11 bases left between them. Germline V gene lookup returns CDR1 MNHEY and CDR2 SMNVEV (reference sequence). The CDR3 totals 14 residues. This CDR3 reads CASCPGMNTGELFF. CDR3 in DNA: TGTGCCAGCTGCCCGGGTATGAACACCGGGGAGCTGTTTTTT.